The source of this T cell receptor beta chain is a study of technical replicates of blood from a handful of donors. The CDR3 length is 15 residues. V gave up 0 bases and J gave up 5 bases; unmatched junction bases: 4. Germline V gene sequence: CDR1 LNHNV, CDR2 YYDKDF (reference sequence). Sequencing was performed with immunoSEQ multiplex PCR; in TCRdb, only in-frame clones are kept and a portion is missing. The table lists 9,000 to 15,000 clones, 85% to 95% of them singletons. The source material was PBMCs. The gene calls are TRBV15 and TRBJ2-4, with TRBD1 matching over 7 bases. This clonotype was obtained from a human donor in good health. CDR3 region: CATSRDRGPQNIQYF. Here the CDR3 DNA reads TGTGCCACCAGCAGAGATAGGGGGCCCCAAAACATTCAGTACTTC.